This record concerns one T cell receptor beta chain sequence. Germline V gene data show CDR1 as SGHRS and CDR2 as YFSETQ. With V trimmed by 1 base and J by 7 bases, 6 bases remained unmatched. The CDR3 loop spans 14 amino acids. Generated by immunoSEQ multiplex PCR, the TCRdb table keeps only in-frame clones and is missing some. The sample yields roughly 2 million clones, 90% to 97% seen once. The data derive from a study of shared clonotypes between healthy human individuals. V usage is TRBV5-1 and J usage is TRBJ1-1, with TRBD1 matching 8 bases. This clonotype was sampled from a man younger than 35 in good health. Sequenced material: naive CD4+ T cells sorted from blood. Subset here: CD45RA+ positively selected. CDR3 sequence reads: CASSLRSGGLEAFF. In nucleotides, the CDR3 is TGCGCCAGCAGCTTGAGGTCAGGGGGCCTTGAAGCTTTCTTT.